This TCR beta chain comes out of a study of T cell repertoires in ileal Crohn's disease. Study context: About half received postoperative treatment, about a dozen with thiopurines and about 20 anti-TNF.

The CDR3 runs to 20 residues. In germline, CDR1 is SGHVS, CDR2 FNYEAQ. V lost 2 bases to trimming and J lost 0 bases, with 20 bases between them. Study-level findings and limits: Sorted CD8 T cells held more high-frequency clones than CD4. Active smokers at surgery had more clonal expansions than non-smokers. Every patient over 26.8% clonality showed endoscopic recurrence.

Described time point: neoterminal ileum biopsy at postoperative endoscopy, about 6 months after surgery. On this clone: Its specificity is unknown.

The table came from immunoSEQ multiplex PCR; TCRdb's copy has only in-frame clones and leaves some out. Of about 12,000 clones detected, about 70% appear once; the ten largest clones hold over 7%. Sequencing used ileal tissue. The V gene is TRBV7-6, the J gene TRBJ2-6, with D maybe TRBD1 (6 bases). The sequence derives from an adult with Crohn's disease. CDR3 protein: CASSLSGWDTKHSGANVLTF. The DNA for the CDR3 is TGTGCCAGCAGCTTATCCGGTTGGGACACCAAACACTCTGGGGCCAACGTCCTGACTTTC.